This TCR beta chain was identified in a study of T cells in Graves' hyperthyroidism and ophthalmopathy. Findings and caveats of the study: Blood also showed most of the thyroid clonotypes that were expanded above 0.001.

This clonotype was found many times. The target antigen is unknown. Graves' hyperthyroidism was deemed stable absent ophthalmopathy progression within 18 months. Uncontrolled infection, other autoimmune disease, pregnancy or lactation led to exclusion. PBMCs were sourced from roughly 9.1 ml fresh peripheral blood. With 2 bases removed from V and 4 bases from J, the gap between germline ends came to 8 bases. Looked up from germline, CDR1 is LGHDT and CDR2 is YNNKEL (reference sequence). The CDR3 contains 13 residues. The CDR3 regions of TCR beta were amplified from RNA transcripts. When the TCR CDR3 underwent first-round RT-PCR, the HTBI primer set was used. TCRdb reprocessed the multiplex PCR reads via MiXCR and lists one record per CDR3 protein. The data show some 440,000 distinct CDR3 sequences, 15% to 18% seen once.

Sequenced input: blood. The chain links TRBV3-1 to TRBJ2-5, with a possible D match to TRBD2 (6 bases). This receptor was obtained from a woman aged 18-29 years with Graves' hyperthyroidism. The CDR3 DNA sequence: TGTGCCAGCAGCCAAAGGGGAGGAGAGACCCAGTACTTC. This codes for CASSQRGGETQYF.